The 26 T cell receptor beta chains below all came from one sample that was sequenced in a study of blood T cell repertoires in COVID-19. Assay: immunoSEQ multiplex PCR; the TCRdb copy retains only in-frame clones and omits some. Among over 110,000 clones listed, 88% were seen once. The specimen sequenced was peripheral blood. These receptors were obtained from a human donor in a cohort sampled during active COVID-19.

This chain uses TRBV3-1 (or the pseudogene TRBV3-2) with TRBJ1-2; 8 bases align to TRBD1. The CDR3 totals 15 residues. Germline trimming cut 4 bases from V and 3 bases from J; bases unmatched to any gene: 7. Looked up from germline, CDR1 is LGHDT and CDR2 is YNNKEL (reference sequence). The DNA of the CDR3 is TGTGCCAGCAGCCCGGGACAGGAGCGCTACTATGGCTACACCTTC. Translation: CASSPGQERYYGYTF.

The rearrangement uses TRBV7-9 and TRBJ1-6; TRBD1 aligns across 8 bases. Unmatched junction bases numbered 8, after V lost 2 bases and J lost 11 bases. The CDR3 loop spans 15 amino acids. CDR1 SEHNR and CDR2 FQNEAQ come from the germline V gene (reference sequence). The CDR3 bases are TGTGCCAGCAGCTTACCCCGACAGGGGAAGGCACCCCTCCACTTT. It codes for CASSLPRQGKAPLHF.

This chain joins TRBV11-2 and TRBJ2-3; 9 positions agree with TRBD2. This CDR3 is 15 amino acids long. CDR1 SGHAT and CDR2 FQNNGV come from the germline V gene. J lost 2 bases, V lost 5 bases, and 5 bases had no gene match. The CDR3 DNA reads as TGTGCCAGCAGCCCCCAGCGGGGGGTCACAGATACGCAGTATTTT. It translates to CASSPQRGVTDTQYF. The complete variable domain, with remaining parts taken from reference TRBV11-2 and TRBJ2-3, reads EAGVAQSPRYKIIEKRQSVAFWCNPISGHATLYWYQQILGQGPKLLIQFQNNGVVDDSQLPKDRFSAERLKGVDSTLKIQPAKLEDSAVYLCASSPQRGVTDTQYFGPGTRLTVL.

The rearrangement joins TRBV9 to TRBJ2-1; TRBD2 matches 7 bases. V lost 4 bases, J lost 3 bases, and 10 bases stayed unmatched. Germline assignment: CDR1 SGDLS and CDR2 YYNGEE. The CDR3 has 16 amino acids. The CDR3 DNA reads TGTGCCAGCAGCCCTCACACTAGCGACTACTACAATGAGCAGTTCTTC. Protein product: CASSPHTSDYYNEQFF. The whole variable domain, remainder taken from reference TRBV9 and TRBJ2-1, is DSGVTQTPKHLITATGQRVTLRCSPRSGDLSVYWYQQSLDQGLQFLIQYYNGEERAKGNILERFSAQQFPDLHSELNLSSLELGDSALYFCASSPHTSDYYNEQFFGPGTRLTVL.

The rearrangement links TRBV4-1 to TRBJ1-3, with 8 nucleotides matching TRBD1. Losses at the gene ends were 1 base for V and 0 bases for J; bases not matched to a gene: 8. Per germline, CDR1 MGHRA and CDR2 YSYEKL. The CDR3 loop spans 18 amino acids. In DNA, the CDR3 is TGCGCCAGCAGCCAAGGGACAGGGAGCCTACCCTCTGGAAACACCATATATTTT. Its translation is CASSQGTGSLPSGNTIYF.

This rearrangement joins TRBV30 to TRBJ1-1; no definite D call. The CDR3 length is 11 residues. V lost 5 bases, J lost 3 bases, and 7 bases lay in between. CDR1 is GTSNPN and CDR2 is SVGIG in the germline V gene (reference sequence). The CDR3 is CAWELYTEAFF. In DNA, the CDR3 is TGTGCCTGGGAACTTTACACTGAAGCTTTCTTT.

The chain couples TRBV6-5 to TRBJ1-1; 8 bases agree with TRBD1. Germline V gives CDR1 MNHEY, CDR2 SVGAGI. V lost 7 bases, J lost 4 bases, and 2 bases stayed unmatched. The CDR3 is 12 residues long. The CDR3 DNA sequence: TGTGCCAGCATAACAGGGGGCACTGAAGCTTTCTTT. Translation gives CASITGGTEAFF.

This chain connects TRBV6-6 to TRBJ1-2; D is possibly TRBD1 (6 bases). Germline CDR1 MNHNY, CDR2 SVGAGI (reference sequence). V was clipped by 5 bases and J by 4 bases, with 11 bases between them. The CDR3 consists of 13 residues. The CDR3 loop reads CASSPDSFYGYTF. Here the CDR3 DNA reads TGTGCCAGCAGTCCGGACAGCTTCTATGGCTACACCTTC.

The CDR3 loop is CASSLRSTAFF. In DNA form, the CDR3 reads TGTGCCAGCAGCTTACGTAGCACGGCTTTCTTT. The V and J genes are TRBV7-9 and TRBJ1-1; no reliable D call. CDR3 size: 11 residues. V was clipped by 2 bases and J by 11 bases, with 9 bases between them. CDR1 and CDR2 from the germline V gene are SEHNR and FQNEAQ (reference sequence). The entire variable domain, with the rest obtained from reference TRBV7-9 and TRBJ1-1, is as follows: DTGVSQNPRHKITKRGQNVTFRCDPISEHNRLYWYRQTLGQGPEFLTYFQNEAQLEKSRLLSDRFSAERPKGSFSTLEIQRTEQGDSAMYLCASSLRSTAFFGQGTRLTVV.

This clone occurred a few times. The chain has TRBV19 and TRBJ2-1; D not resolved. Trimming removed 2 bases at V and 4 bases at J, with 9 bases between. Germline V gene sequence: CDR1 LNHDA, CDR2 SQIVND (reference sequence). This CDR3 contains 14 residues. CDR3 sequence reads: CASSISPRYNEQFF. For the CDR3, the DNA is TGTGCCAGTAGTATAAGTCCGCGTTACAATGAGCAGTTCTTC.

This chain links TRBV9 with TRBJ1-2, with D possibly TRBD1 on 5 matching bases. Germline-derived CDR1 and CDR2 are SGDLS and YYNGEE. This CDR3 has 14 residues. The ends were cut back, 4 bases at V and 4 bases at J, with 14 bases in the middle. The CDR3: CASSPSDSLYGYTF. The CDR3 DNA sequence: TGTGCCAGCAGCCCCTCAGACAGTCTCTATGGCTACACCTTC.

V is TRBV12-3 or TRBV12-4 and J is TRBJ2-7, with D hard to call. The V and J ends lost 4 bases and 2 bases respectively, with 3 bases between them. This CDR3 region has 11 residues. The CDR3 sequence: CASSSTYEQYF. Here the CDR3 DNA reads TGTGCCAGCAGTTCAACCTACGAGCAGTACTTC.

This clone was seen only once. The chain carries TRBV7-3 and TRBJ1-1; a possible D gene is TRBD1 (5 bases). This CDR3 contains 14 residues. CDR1 is SGHTA and CDR2 is FQGTGA in the germline V gene. V was trimmed by 6 bases and J by 3 bases, leaving 14 bases between them. The CDR3 region is CASRRGTGDTEAFF. CDR3 bases: TGTGCCAGCAGGCGGGGGACGGGGGACACTGAAGCTTTCTTT.

This clone was recorded once. The chain links TRBV7-2 to TRBJ2-3, with D possibly being TRBD2 (7 bases). Between the trimmed V and J ends, which lost 6 bases and 3 bases, there was a span of 19 bases. Germline V lookup: CDR1 SGHTA, CDR2 FQGNSA. This CDR3 contains 16 residues. The CDR3 sequence is CASRFGGPGGTDTQYF. CDR3 bases: TGTGCCAGCAGATTCGGGGGCCCCGGGGGGACAGATACGCAGTATTTT.

The V and J genes are TRBV19 and TRBJ2-3; D is perhaps TRBD1 (6 bases). The germline V and J ends were trimmed by 4 bases and 3 bases, with 11 bases remaining between them. Germline V gene sequence: CDR1 LNHDA, CDR2 SQIVND (reference sequence). There are 14 residues in the CDR3. The CDR3 bases are TGTGCCAGTAGTAGGTCAGGGGCAACAGATACGCAGTATTTT. Translating gives CASSRSGATDTQYF. Supplemented by reference TRBV19 and TRBJ2-3, the full variable domain reads DGGITQSPKYLFRKEGQNVTLSCEQNLNHDAMYWYRQDPGQGLRLIYYSQIVNDFQKGDIAEGYSVSREKKESFPLTVTSAQKNPTAFYLCASSRSGATDTQYFGPGTRLTVL.

The chain recombines TRBV27 with TRBJ2-3; no firm D call. Germline V CDR1 and CDR2: MNHEY, SMNVEV (reference sequence). This CDR3 is built from 16 residues. The V end was cut by 2 bases, the J end by 6 bases, with 18 bases between. CDR3 in DNA: TGTGCCAGCAGTTTAGTTGGCTTCTCCACATTGGATACGCAGTATTTT. As protein: CASSLVGFSTLDTQYF.

This chain uses TRBV15 with TRBJ1-1; a possible D gene is TRBD1 (6 bases). The V and J ends lost 5 bases and 0 bases respectively, with 13 bases between them. The CDR3 loop spans 15 amino acids. Germline values: CDR1 LNHNV, CDR2 YYDKDF (reference sequence). Here the CDR3 reads CATSRGQRMNTEAFF. For the CDR3, the DNA is TGTGCCACCAGCCGTGGACAGCGGATGAACACTGAAGCTTTCTTT.

The V gene is TRBV9, the J gene TRBJ2-7; TRBD1 matches at 8 bases. Germline V gives CDR1 SGDLS, CDR2 YYNGEE. Trimming removed 2 bases from V and 3 bases from J; junction bases left unmatched: 4. The CDR3 is 14 residues long. DNA of the CDR3: TGTGCCAGCAGCGTGGCAGGGGGCAACTACGAGCAGTACTTC. Translated: CASSVAGGNYEQYF.

The table lists this clone with a few counts. One end of the junction varies from germline; a read error may be responsible. V and J are TRBV7-2 and TRBJ1-2; 11 nucleotides match TRBD1. The CDR3 consists of 13 residues. In germline, CDR1 is SGHTA, CDR2 FQGNSA. The CDR3 spells CASSRPGQGDLTF. The CDR3 nucleotides are TGTGCCAGCAGCCGGCCGGGACAGGGGGACCTAACGTTC.

The chain carries TRBV29-1 and TRBJ1-1; a weak D match, TRBD1 (6 bases). This CDR3 region has 10 residues. Trimming pared 7 bases from V and 6 bases from J, leaving 9 bases between. Germline CDR1 and CDR2: SQVTM and ANQGSEA. DNA of the CDR3: TGCAGCGCCGGACAGTCTGAAGCTTTCTTT. This translates into CSAGQSEAFF.

Here the CDR3 DNA reads TGTGCCAGCAGCCTGGGACAGGCCAACCACGAGCAGTACTTC. Its translation is CASSLGQANHEQYF. J is TRBJ2-7 and V is TRBV7-2; 8 bases map to TRBD1. Germline trimming cut 5 bases from V and 5 bases from J; bases unmatched to any gene: 8. CDR1 SGHTA and CDR2 FQGNSA come from the germline V gene. The CDR3 length is 14 residues.

The gene calls are TRBV24-1 and TRBJ2-3; 9 nucleotides align to TRBD2. CDR1 and CDR2 (germline): KGHDR, SFDVKD. There are 14 residues in the CDR3. Losses at the gene ends were 10 bases for V and 6 bases for J; bases not matched to a gene: 10. The DNA for the CDR3 is TGTGCCACTGCCTCTAGCGGGGCAATGGATACGCAGTATTTT. The encoded protein is CATASSGAMDTQYF.

There are a few counts of this clone. The V and J genes are TRBV2 and TRBJ1-1, with 7 bases matching TRBD1. The length of the CDR3 is 15 residues. V gave up 4 bases and J gave up 3 bases; unmatched junction bases: 8. Germline CDR1 is SNHLY and CDR2 is FYNNEI. CDR3 region: CASSVMEGGYTEAFF. CDR3 DNA sequence: TGTGCCAGCAGTGTGATGGAAGGGGGCTACACTGAAGCTTTCTTT.

The CDR3 DNA reads as TGTGCCATCAGTGAGACAGGGGTTAGTGGCTACACCTTC. Protein: CAISETGVSGYTF. This rearrangement joins TRBV10-3 to TRBJ1-2; 7 positions match TRBD1. Per the germline V gene, CDR1 is ENHRY and CDR2 is SYGVKD. The V segment lost 2 bases and the J segment 7 bases; nucleotides outside the gene matches: 4. The CDR3 is made up of 13 amino acids.

This clone was counted between two and nine times. The rearrangement uses TRBV7-9 and TRBJ1-1; the match to TRBD1 covers 8 bases. This CDR3 contains 14 residues. J lost 6 bases, V lost 5 bases, and 8 bases had no gene match. Germline V lookup: CDR1 SEHNR, CDR2 FQNEAQ (reference sequence). The CDR3 DNA reads as TGTGCCAGCAGCGCCGGACAGGGCAGGGCTGAAGCTTTCTTT. It is translated as CASSAGQGRAEAFF.

The chain has TRBV12-3 or TRBV12-4 and TRBJ2-7; D uncertain. There are 12 residues in the CDR3. V gave up 6 bases and J gave up 1 base, with 7 bases separating them. DNA of the CDR3: TGTGCCAGCAGCTACCATTCCTACGAGCAGTACTTC. Translating gives CASSYHSYEQYF.